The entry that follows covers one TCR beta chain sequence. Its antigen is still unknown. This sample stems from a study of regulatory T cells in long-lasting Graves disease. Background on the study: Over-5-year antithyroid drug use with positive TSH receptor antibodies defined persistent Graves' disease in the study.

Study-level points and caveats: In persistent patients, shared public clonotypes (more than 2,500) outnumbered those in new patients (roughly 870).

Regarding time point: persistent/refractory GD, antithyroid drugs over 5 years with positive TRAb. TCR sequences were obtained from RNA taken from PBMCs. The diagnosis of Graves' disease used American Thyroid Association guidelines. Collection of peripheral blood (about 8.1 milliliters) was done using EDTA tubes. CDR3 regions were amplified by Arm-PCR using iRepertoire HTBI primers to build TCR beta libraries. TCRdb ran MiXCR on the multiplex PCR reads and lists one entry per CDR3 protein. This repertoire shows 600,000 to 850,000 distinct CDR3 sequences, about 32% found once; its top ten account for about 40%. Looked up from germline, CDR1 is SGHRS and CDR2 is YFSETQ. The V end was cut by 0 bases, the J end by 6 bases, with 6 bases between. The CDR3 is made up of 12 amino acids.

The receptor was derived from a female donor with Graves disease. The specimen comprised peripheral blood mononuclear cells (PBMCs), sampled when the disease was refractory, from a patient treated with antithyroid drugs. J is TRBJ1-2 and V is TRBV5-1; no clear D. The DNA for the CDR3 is TGCGCCAGCAGCTTGGACCTAAATGGCTACACCTTC. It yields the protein CASSLDLNGYTF.